These 5 T cell receptor beta chains were all obtained from the same sample, sequenced in a study of PD-L1 blockade in urothelial cancer. Generated by immunoSEQ multiplex PCR, the TCRdb table keeps only in-frame clones and is missing some. The sample holds tens of thousands of clones, 65% to 85% seen once. As for time point: pretreatment peripheral blood. Material: PBMCs, obtained around atezolizumab (anti-PD-L1) treatment. These receptors were obtained from a woman in her 70s with urothelial cancer.

The CDR3 bases are TGCAGCGCCCAAAACGGGGGGAACACTGAAGCTTTCTTT. Translated: CSAQNGGNTEAFF. The genes are TRBV29-1 and TRBJ1-1; tentative D call: TRBD1 (5 bases). Deletions cut 7 bases from V and 1 base from J, with 13 bases between. There are 13 residues in the CDR3. Germline assignment: CDR1 SQVTM and CDR2 ANQGSEA.

This chain connects TRBV19 to TRBJ1-2, with TRBD1 matching over 9 bases. Germline CDR1 and CDR2: LNHDA and SQIVND (reference sequence). The CDR3 runs to 12 residues. Losses at the gene ends were 4 bases for V and 7 bases for J; bases not matched to a gene: 1. CDR3 protein: CASSRDRAGYTF. The CDR3 DNA sequence: TGTGCCAGTAGTAGGGACAGGGCTGGCTACACCTTC.

V gene TRBV5-1 combines with J gene TRBJ1-1; D perhaps matches TRBD1 (5 bases). V dropped 4 bases and J dropped 4 bases, with 11 bases sitting between them. Germline values: CDR1 SGHRS, CDR2 YFSETQ. This CDR3 spans 13 amino acids. For the CDR3, the DNA is TGCGCCAGCAGCGGGGGGTCGGGCACTGAAGCTTTCTTT. Its protein is CASSGGSGTEAFF.

This chain uses TRBV7-8 with TRBJ2-5; 10 nucleotides match TRBD2. The CDR3 consists of 18 residues. Germline loops: CDR1 SGHVS, CDR2 FQNEAQ. Germline trimming cut 6 bases from V and 5 bases from J; bases unmatched to any gene: 18. This chain's CDR3 is CASRPPPVRLAGRETQYF. The CDR3 DNA follows: TGTGCCAGCAGACCGCCCCCCGTACGACTAGCGGGTAGGGAGACCCAGTACTTC.

The chain employs TRBV18 and TRBJ2-1; unclear D gene. The CDR3 spans 14 residues. Looked up from germline, CDR1 is KGHSH and CDR2 is LQKENI. V lost 3 bases and J lost 5, with 11 bases in between. The CDR3 spells CASSPTVRDNEQFF. CDR3 nucleotide sequence: TGTGCCAGCTCACCTACGGTTCGGGACAATGAGCAGTTCTTC.